This T cell receptor (beta chain) was profiled in a study of cytomegalovirus exposure and HLA in healthy donors. Study background: Researchers previously reported finding just under 120 million unique TCR beta sequences from around 200 million T cells. Study outcomes and limitations: TCR beta chain V- and J-gene trimming was linked, in a later analysis, to a missense variant in DCLRE1C. Some TCR beta chains (about 180 of them) were listed as cytomegalovirus-associated. The authors considered a cluster of highly shared sequence variants likely to be a sequencing artifact.

This CDR3 comprises 12 residues. Looked up from germline, CDR1 is SNHLY and CDR2 is FYNNEI. V lost 4 bases and J 3 bases, leaving 6 bases between the germline ends. PCR involved 60 Vbeta and 13 Jbeta primers. TCRdb keeps only in-frame clones here, not all; method: immunoSEQ multiplex PCR. The sample consists of roughly 150,000 clones, 70% to 85% of them appearing once. With regard to this clone: The antigen remains unidentified.

The chain recombines TRBV2 with TRBJ1-2; no reliable D call. This TCR came from a male donor in good health and CMV-seronegative. Sequencing was done on a sample of PBMCs. CDR3: CASSAMDYGYTF. DNA for the CDR3: TGTGCCAGCAGTGCTATGGACTATGGCTACACCTTC.